Presented here are 20 T cell receptor beta chains from one specimen sequenced in a study of cytomegalovirus exposure and HLA in healthy donors. The PCR was carried out with 60 Vbeta primers and 13 Jbeta primers. Some clones are missing from TCRdb's copy, which holds only in-frame ones; the method was immunoSEQ multiplex PCR. The sample includes approximately 190,000 clones, around four fifths of them seen just once. Sequencing was performed on PBMCs. These receptors were taken from a man aged 35 to 55 in good health and CMV-seropositive.

A note on this clone: The same CDR3 arises from other DNA sequences in this sample as well. The chain has TRBV9 and TRBJ1-2, with TRBD1 matching over 7 bases. Germline CDR1 reads SGDLS; CDR2 reads YYNGEE. The CDR3 contains 14 residues. V shed 0 bases and J 2 bases; nucleotides not matched to a gene: 1. The CDR3 DNA follows: TGTGCCAGCAGCGTAGGACAGGGAAACTATGGCTACACCTTC. It yields the protein CASSVGQGNYGYTF.

V is TRBV10-1 and J is TRBJ2-1; 8 nucleotides line up with TRBD2. The trim removed 9 bases at V and 9 bases at J, leaving 13 bases unmatched. The germline CDR1 and CDR2 sequences are WNHNN and SYGVQD (reference sequence). This CDR3 contains 14 residues. CDR3 protein: CASRAGTGGGEQFF. The CDR3, as DNA: TGCGCCAGTAGAGCAGGAACCGGGGGGGGTGAGCAGTTCTTC.

V usage is TRBV11-3 and J usage is TRBJ2-6; 8 positions match TRBD1. Germline values: CDR1 SGHNT, CDR2 YENEEA. V was pared by 5 bases and J by 4 bases, with 4 bases of the junction left unmatched. The CDR3 consists of 15 residues. The CDR3 nucleotides are TGTGCCAGCAGCCAGGGGACAGGAGGGGCCAACGTCCTGACTTTC. It is translated as CASSQGTGGANVLTF.

This chain connects TRBV18 to TRBJ1-1; D uncertain. CDR3 size: 13 residues. The V gene's germline CDR1 is KGHSH and CDR2 LQKENI. V lost 4 bases and J 4 bases, leaving 10 bases between the germline ends. CDR3 amino acids: CASSRETRTEAFF. The CDR3 bases are TGTGCCAGCTCACGCGAGACACGCACTGAAGCTTTCTTT.

The chain combines TRBV14 with TRBJ1-2; D not resolved. Germline V gives CDR1 SGHDN, CDR2 FVKESK. V was pared by 0 bases and J by 2 bases, with 7 bases between. The CDR3 contains 14 residues. The CDR3 DNA follows: TGTGCCAGCAGCCAAGATCAACGGAACTATGGCTACACCTTC. Residues: CASSQDQRNYGYTF.

The CDR3 DNA is TGTGCCAGCAGCGTCGGGACAGGGACCTATGGCTACACCTTC. Translated, it gives CASSVGTGTYGYTF. The gene calls are TRBV9 and TRBJ1-2, with 9 nucleotides matching TRBD1. The CDR3 is 14 residues long. Germline CDR1 and CDR2: SGDLS and YYNGEE. V lost 2 bases to trimming and J lost 4 bases; unmatched junction nucleotides: 3.

The rearrangement links TRBV29-1 to TRBJ2-5; 12 bases match TRBD2. Per germline, CDR1 SQVTM and CDR2 ANQGSEA. This CDR3 is 15 amino acids long. V gave up 6 bases and J gave up 5 bases; unmatched junction bases: 10. CDR3 in DNA: TGCAGCGTCGAGGGTACTAGCGGGAGGATTGAGACCCAGTACTTC. This sequence encodes CSVEGTSGRIETQYF.

This chain uses TRBV19 with TRBJ2-3; a possible D gene is TRBD2 (7 bases). The V gene lost 1 base and the J gene lost 2 bases, with 16 bases spanning the gap. Germline V gene lookup returns CDR1 LNHDA and CDR2 SQIVND (reference sequence). This CDR3 has 17 residues. This CDR3 is CASSIGGASGNTDTQYF. CDR3 bases: TGTGCCAGTAGTATAGGGGGGGCTAGCGGAAACACAGATACGCAGTATTTT.

The V gene is TRBV7-9, the J gene TRBJ2-2; 7 bases match TRBD2. This CDR3 has 13 residues. Germline V gene data show CDR1 as SEHNR and CDR2 as FQNEAQ (reference sequence). V shed 8 bases and J 5 bases; nucleotides not matched to a gene: 5. This CDR3 is CASGIAGTGELFF. The CDR3, as DNA: TGTGCCAGCGGTATAGCGGGTACCGGGGAGCTGTTTTTT.

The chain joins TRBV5-1 to TRBJ2-4, with D possibly matching TRBD2 (5 bases). From germline, CDR1 is SGHRS and CDR2 YFSETQ. Trimming pared 1 base from V and 7 bases from J, leaving 12 bases between. This CDR3 contains 14 residues. The CDR3 reads CASSLLERGNIQYF. DNA for the CDR3: TGCGCCAGCAGCTTGCTGGAGAGAGGGAACATTCAGTACTTC.

The rearrangement joins TRBV4-3 to TRBJ2-3; 12 positions match TRBD2. Germline assignment: CDR1 LGHNA and CDR2 YSLEER. The CDR3 runs to 18 residues. The J segment lost 1 base and the V segment lost 5 bases, leaving 10 bases of the junction unmatched. CDR3 sequence (DNA): TGCGCCAGCAGCGCCAGACTAGCGGGAGAGCTGGGCACAGATACGCAGTATTTT. Its translation is CASSARLAGELGTDTQYF.

The chain uses TRBV10-3 and TRBJ2-3; 7 nucleotides line up with TRBD2. The CDR3 is made up of 16 amino acids. Germline loops: CDR1 ENHRY, CDR2 SYGVKD. J gave up 0 bases and V 5 bases, and 8 bases lay outside the gene matches. DNA for the CDR3: TGTGCCATCAGTCGAGCCGGTAGCGGGAGCACAGATACGCAGTATTTT. Translated: CAISRAGSGSTDTQYF.

The CDR3 DNA reads TGTGCCAGCAGCTTAGAACAGTGGGAGCTGTTTTTT. Its translation: CASSLEQWELFF. V gene TRBV7-9 combines with J gene TRBJ2-2; no firm D call. This CDR3 region has 12 residues. Germline V lookup: CDR1 SEHNR, CDR2 FQNEAQ (reference sequence). Trimming cost V 1 base and J 9 bases, with 6 bases left between them. The full variable domain, completed using reference TRBV7-9 and TRBJ2-2, is DTGVSQNPRHKITKRGQNVTFRCDPISEHNRLYWYRQTLGQGPEFLTYFQNEAQLEKSRLLSDRFSAERPKGSFSTLEIQRTEQGDSAMYLCASSLEQWELFFGEGSRLTVL.

This clone was seen once. V gene TRBV6-1 combines with J gene TRBJ2-2; 7 nucleotides line up with TRBD1. The junction had 6 bases not matched to a gene; V was cut back by 4 bases and J by 7 bases. The CDR3 has 14 residues. Germline loops: CDR1 MNHNS, CDR2 SASEGT. CDR3 sequence (DNA): TGTGCCAGCAGTGTCCGGGACAGAGGCGGGGAGCTGTTTTTT. Protein product: CASSVRDRGGELFF.

The CDR3 DNA follows: TGTGCCAGCAGCGTAGAGGGTCGGGGGGCTTATAATGAAAAACTGTTTTTT. It yields the protein CASSVEGRGAYNEKLFF. The J gene is TRBJ1-4, the V gene TRBV9; weak D call: TRBD1 (6 bases). The CDR3 length is 17 residues. V lost 0 bases to trimming and J lost 4 bases, with 16 bases between them. The V gene's germline CDR1 is SGDLS and CDR2 YYNGEE.

The V and J genes are TRBV6-4 and TRBJ2-2; the match to TRBD2 covers 12 bases. The V gene end was trimmed by 4 bases and the J gene end by 5 bases; junction bases not matched to a gene: 2. CDR3 size: 15 residues. Germline loops: CDR1 MRHNA, CDR2 SNTAGT. The CDR3 bases are TGTGCCAGCAGTGTCACTAGCGGGAGGACCGGGGAGCTGTTTTTT. Translating it yields CASSVTSGRTGELFF.

J is TRBJ1-1 and V is TRBV5-1, with TRBD1 matching 9 bases. From germline, CDR1 is SGHRS and CDR2 YFSETQ. The J segment lost 10 bases and the V segment lost 4 bases, leaving 8 bases of the junction unmatched. The CDR3 runs 13 residues. CDR3 region: CASSGGQGNTAFF. As DNA, the CDR3 is TGCGCCAGCAGCGGGGGACAGGGTAACACAGCTTTCTTT. Drawing the rest from reference TRBV5-1 and TRBJ1-1, the complete variable domain is KAGVTQTPRYLIKTRGQQVTLSCSPISGHRSVSWYQQTPGQGLQFLFEYFSETQRNKGNFPGRFSGRQFSNSRSEMNVSTLELGDSALYLCASSGGQGNTAFFGQGTRLTVV.

V gene TRBV6-1 combines with J gene TRBJ1-1, with TRBD1 as a possible D gene (6 bases). CDR1 and CDR2 from the germline V gene are MNHNS and SASEGT. The CDR3 consists of 19 residues. Trimming cost V 2 bases and J 0 bases, with 22 bases left between them. The CDR3 region is CASSETPKVGTMMNTEAFF. DNA of the CDR3: TGTGCCAGCAGTGAAACCCCGAAGGTGGGGACAATGATGAACACTGAAGCTTTCTTT.

This clone was observed a handful of times. The chain joins TRBV10-3 to TRBJ2-6, with 8 nucleotides matching TRBD2. The ends lost 10 bases at V and 2 bases at J; junction bases unmatched: 13. Germline V gives CDR1 ENHRY, CDR2 SYGVKD. The length of the CDR3 is 17 residues. The CDR3 reads CATKPGLVTAGANVLTF. In DNA form, the CDR3 reads TGTGCCACCAAACCGGGACTAGTTACGGCTGGGGCCAACGTCCTGACTTTC.

This clone was picked up a small number of times. The chain carries TRBV7-6 and TRBJ1-1; a possible D gene is TRBD1 (6 bases). This CDR3 is built from 17 residues. Germline assignment: CDR1 SGHVS and CDR2 FNYEAQ. Trimming removed 3 bases from V and 8 bases from J, with 25 bases in between. CDR3 loop: CASSFPLTAQGPGEAFF. The CDR3 DNA follows: TGTGCCAGCAGCTTCCCCCTCACGGCCCAGGGGCCGGGAGAAGCTTTCTTT.